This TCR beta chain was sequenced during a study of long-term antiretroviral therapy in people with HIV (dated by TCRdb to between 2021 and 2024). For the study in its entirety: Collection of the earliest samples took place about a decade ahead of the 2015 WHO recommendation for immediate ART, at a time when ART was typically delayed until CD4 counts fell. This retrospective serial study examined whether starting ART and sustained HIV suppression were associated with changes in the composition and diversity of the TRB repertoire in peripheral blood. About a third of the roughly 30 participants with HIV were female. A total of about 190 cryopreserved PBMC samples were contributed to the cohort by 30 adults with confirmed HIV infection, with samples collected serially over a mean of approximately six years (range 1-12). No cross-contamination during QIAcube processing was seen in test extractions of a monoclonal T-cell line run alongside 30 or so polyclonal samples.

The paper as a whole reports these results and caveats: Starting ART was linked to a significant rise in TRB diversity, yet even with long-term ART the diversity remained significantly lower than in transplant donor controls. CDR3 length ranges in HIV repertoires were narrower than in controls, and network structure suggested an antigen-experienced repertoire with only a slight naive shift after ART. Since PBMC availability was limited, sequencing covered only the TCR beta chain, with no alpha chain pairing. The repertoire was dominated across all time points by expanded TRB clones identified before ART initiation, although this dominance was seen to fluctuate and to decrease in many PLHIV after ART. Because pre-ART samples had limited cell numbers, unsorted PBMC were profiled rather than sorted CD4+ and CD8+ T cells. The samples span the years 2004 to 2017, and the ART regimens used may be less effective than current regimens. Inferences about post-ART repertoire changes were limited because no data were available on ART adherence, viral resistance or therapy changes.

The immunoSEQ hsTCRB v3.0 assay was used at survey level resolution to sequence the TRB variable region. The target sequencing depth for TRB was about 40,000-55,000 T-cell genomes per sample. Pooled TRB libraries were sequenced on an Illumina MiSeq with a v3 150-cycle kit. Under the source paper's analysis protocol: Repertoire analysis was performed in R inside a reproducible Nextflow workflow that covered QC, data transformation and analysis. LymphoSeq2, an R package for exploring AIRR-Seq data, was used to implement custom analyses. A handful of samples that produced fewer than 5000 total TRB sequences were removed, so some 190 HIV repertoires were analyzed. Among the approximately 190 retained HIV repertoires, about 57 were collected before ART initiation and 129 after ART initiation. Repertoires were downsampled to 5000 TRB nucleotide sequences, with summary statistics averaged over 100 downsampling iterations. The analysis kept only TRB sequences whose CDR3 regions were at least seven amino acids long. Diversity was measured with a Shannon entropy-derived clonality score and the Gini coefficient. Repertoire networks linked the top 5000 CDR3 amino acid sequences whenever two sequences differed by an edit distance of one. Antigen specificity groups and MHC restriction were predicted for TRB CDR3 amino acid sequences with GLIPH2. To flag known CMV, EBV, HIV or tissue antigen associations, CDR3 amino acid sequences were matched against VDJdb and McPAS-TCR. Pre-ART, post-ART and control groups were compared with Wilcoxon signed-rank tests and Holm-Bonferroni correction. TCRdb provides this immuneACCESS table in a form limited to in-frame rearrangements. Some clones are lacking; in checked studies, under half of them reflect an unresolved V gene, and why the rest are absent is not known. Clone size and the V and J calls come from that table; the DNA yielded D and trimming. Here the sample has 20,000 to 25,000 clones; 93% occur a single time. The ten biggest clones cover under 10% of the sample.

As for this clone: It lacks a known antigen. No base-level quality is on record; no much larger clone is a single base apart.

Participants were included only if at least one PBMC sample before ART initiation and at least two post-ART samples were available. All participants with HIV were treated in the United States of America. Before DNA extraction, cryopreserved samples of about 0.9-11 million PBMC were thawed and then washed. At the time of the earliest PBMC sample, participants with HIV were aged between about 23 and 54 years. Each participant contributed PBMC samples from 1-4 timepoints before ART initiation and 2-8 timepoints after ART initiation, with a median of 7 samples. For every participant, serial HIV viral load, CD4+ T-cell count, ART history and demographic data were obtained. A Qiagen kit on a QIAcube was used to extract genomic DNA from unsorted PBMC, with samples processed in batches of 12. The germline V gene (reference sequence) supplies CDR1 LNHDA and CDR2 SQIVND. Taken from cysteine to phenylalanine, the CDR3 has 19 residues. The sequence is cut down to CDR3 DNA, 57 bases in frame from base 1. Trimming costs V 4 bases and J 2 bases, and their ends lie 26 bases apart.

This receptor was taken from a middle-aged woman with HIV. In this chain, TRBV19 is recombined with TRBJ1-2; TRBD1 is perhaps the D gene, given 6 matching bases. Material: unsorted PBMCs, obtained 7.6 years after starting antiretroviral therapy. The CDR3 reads CASSTSPRGGQPPNYGYTF. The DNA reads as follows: TGTGCCAGTAGTACCTCCCCCCGGGGGGGACAACCGCCGAACTATGGCTACACCTTC.